A single sample is the source of the 7 T cell receptor beta chains below, sequenced in a study of CD8 T cells in Susac syndrome. With random hexamers, roughly 0.45 to 1 ug RNA was reverse transcribed. TCRdb called the immunoSEQ multiplex PCR reads again in MiXCR, with one record for every CDR3 protein. There are over 120,000 distinct CDR3 sequences in the sample; around 95% occur only once, and about 0.15% lies in the top ten. The sample consisted of CD4+ T cells from PBMCs. These TCRs come from a human donor with Susac syndrome.

The chain is built from TRBV20-1 and TRBJ2-7; 7 bases match TRBD1. Germline CDR1 is DFQATT and CDR2 is SNEGSKA (reference sequence). The CDR3 has 11 residues. The CDR3 nucleotides are TGCAGCGCCCAGGGGGCCTACGAGCAGTACTTC. Protein: CSAQGAYEQYF.

The rearrangement uses TRBV9 and TRBJ2-5, with no clear D. Germline CDR1 reads SGDLS; CDR2 reads YYNGEE. V was pared by 0 bases and J by 3 bases, with 6 bases between. The CDR3 extends over 13 amino acids. CDR3 coding DNA: TGTGCCAGCAGCGTAGGTCGGGAAGAGACCCAGTACTTC. It codes for CASSVGREETQYF.

The V and J genes are TRBV3-1 and TRBJ2-5; TRBD1 might be the D (6 bases). Germline lookup yields CDR1 LGHDT and CDR2 YNNKEL (reference sequence). Trimming took 0 bases from V and 3 from J, leaving 8 bases between them. The CDR3 sequence is 14 residues long. The CDR3, as DNA: TGTGCCAGCAGCCAAGATGGGGGCAAAGAGACCCAGTACTTC. This codes for CASSQDGGKETQYF.

The V and J genes are TRBV30 and TRBJ2-3; D remains unclear. Per the germline V gene, CDR1 is GTSNPN and CDR2 is SVGIG (reference sequence). The CDR3 covers 15 residues. V lost 2 bases to trimming and J lost 0 bases, with 12 bases between them. The CDR3 protein is CAWSFSFGSTDTQYF. The CDR3 bases are TGTGCCTGGAGTTTCTCCTTTGGGAGCACAGATACGCAGTATTTT.

This chain joins TRBV6-7 and TRBJ1-5; D ambiguous. TRBV6-7 is noted as an ORF with a role that remains uncertain. Trimming cost V 7 bases and J 7 bases, with 8 bases left between them. CDR3 size: 11 residues. The CDR3 spells CASISSQPQHF. CDR3 bases: TGTGCCAGCATCAGTTCCCAGCCCCAGCATTTT.

CDR3 DNA: TGCAGTGCCCCATTCCGCGGGGGATACAATGAGCAGTTCTTC. Residues: CSAPFRGGYNEQFF. The chain couples TRBV20-1 to TRBJ2-1; 7 bases are a match to TRBD2. The germline V gene has CDR1 DFQATT and CDR2 SNEGSKA (reference sequence). This CDR3 comprises 14 residues. V shed 6 bases and J 4 bases; nucleotides not matched to a gene: 9.

V is TRBV5-1 and J is TRBJ2-7; 7 nucleotides agree with TRBD1. Trimming took 5 bases from V and 3 from J; bases not matched to a gene: 8. Per the germline V gene, CDR1 is SGHRS and CDR2 is YFSETQ. The CDR3 runs 14 residues. The CDR3: CASRTTGEVYEQYF. In nucleotides, the CDR3 is TGCGCCAGCAGAACCACAGGGGAAGTCTACGAGCAGTACTTC.